The next 32 T cell receptor beta chains were all read from a single sample in a study of tumor-infiltrating lymphocytes in primary liver carcinoma. The roughly 17-31 mg bulk tissue piece was not sorted before simultaneous RNA and DNA extraction. Production of TCR beta cDNA used 500 ng total RNA together with a constant-region primer. Amplification in three nested multiplex PCR rounds with slightly modified ARM-PCR gave rise to TCR beta libraries. Each of the first two PCR rounds ran approximately 9 cycles with TRBV1-TRBV30 forward and C-beta reverse primers. MiXCR, run by TCRdb on the multiplex PCR reads, gives a single entry per CDR3 protein. This sample has about 97,000 distinct CDR3 sequences, with more than 65% found just once. Sequences were obtained from liver tumor tissue from sampling region 2. Subset of the sample: tumor region T2, inferior pole. These TCRs come from an older woman with primary liver carcinoma and hepatitis B virus infection.

A word on this clonotype: Since the CDR3 does not end with the conserved phenylalanine or tryptophan, this likely comes from a read error. This sequence joins TRBV28 and TRBJ2-3, with 7 nucleotides matching TRBD2. The CDR3 runs 14 residues. The J segment lost 6 bases and the V segment lost 6 bases, leaving 9 bases of the junction unmatched. The V gene's germline CDR1 is MDHEN and CDR2 SYDVKM. The CDR3 DNA is TGTGCCAGCAGCACTAGCGAGAGGGCCGATACGCAGTATCTT. Protein: CASSTSERADTQYL.

This chain joins TRBV7-8 and TRBJ2-5, with 8 bases fitting TRBD1. The CDR3 sequence is 17 residues long. V shed 1 base, J shed 4 bases, and the junction held 11 bases outside the gene matches. Germline assignment: CDR1 SGHVS and CDR2 FQNEAQ. CDR3 in amino acids: CASSLVIGQGAGETQYF. The DNA of the CDR3 is TGTGCCAGCAGCTTAGTAATTGGGCAGGGGGCCGGAGAGACCCAGTACTTC.

This clonotype was seen ten or more times. CDR3 loop: CASGGGPGNQPQHF. CDR3 sequence (DNA): TGTGCCAGCGGGGGTGGCCCTGGCAATCAGCCCCAGCATTTT. The chain carries TRBV12-3 or TRBV12-4 and TRBJ1-5; maybe TRBD1 (5 bases). Trimming cost V 8 bases and J 2 bases, with 13 bases left between them. The CDR3 runs 14 residues.

Points on this clonotype: One end of the junction is discordant with germline, which a read error may explain. V gene TRBV5-1 combines with J gene TRBJ1-2; D is unresolved. Germline-derived CDR1 and CDR2 are SGHRS and YFSETQ. The CDR3 loop spans 14 amino acids. The CDR3 reads CASSAEYMVGGYSF. The DNA for the CDR3 is TGCGCCAGCAGCGCAGAATACATGGTCGGAGGCTACAGCTTC.

Worth noting for this clonotype: A junction boundary mismatches the germline segment, possibly from a read error. This chain connects TRBV11-2 to TRBJ2-5; D is perhaps TRBD2 (6 bases). Germline CDR1 is SGHAT and CDR2 is FQNNGV. CDR3 length: 14 residues. CDR3 sequence: CASGLFPGRETQYF. CDR3 sequence (DNA): TGTGCCAGCGGCTTATTTCCAGGTCGGGAGACCCAGTATTTC.

A word on this clonotype: One end of the junction varies from germline; a read error may be responsible. The chain is built from TRBV6-6 and TRBJ2-6, with D possibly being TRBD1 or TRBD2 (5 bases each). Germline lookup yields CDR1 MNHNY and CDR2 SVGAGI (reference sequence). The CDR3 sequence is 15 residues long. In nucleotides, the CDR3 is TGTGGCAGCAGTATGCAGGGTGCCGGGGCCAACATCCTGACTTTC. It yields the protein CGSSMQGAGANILTF.

In the case of this clonotype: A junction boundary mismatches the germline segment, possibly from a read error. The chain couples TRBV11-2 to TRBJ2-7; a possible D gene is TRBD2 (6 bases). Per germline, CDR1 SGHAT and CDR2 FQNNGV. The CDR3 spans 11 residues. The CDR3 reads CASGPDYDQYF. CDR3 bases: TGTGCCAGCGGCCCGGACTACGATCAGTACTTC.

Of note for this clonotype: The junction and the germline gene differ at one end; a read error may be behind it. The V call is TRBV11-2, the J call TRBJ1-2; D is perhaps TRBD1 (6 bases). Germline lookup yields CDR1 SGHAT and CDR2 FQNNGV. The CDR3 contains 15 residues. CDR3 in DNA: TGTGCCAGCAACTTAGATCCCGGGACAAGGGGCAGCTACACCTTC. This sequence encodes CASNLDPGTRGSYTF.

This clonotype was counted only a few times. A read error may account for a junction end that differs from germline. V and J are TRBV7-8 and TRBJ2-3; D is perhaps TRBD2 (6 bases). CDR1 is SGHVS, CDR2 FQNEAQ, per germline. This CDR3 is 15 amino acids long. CDR3 loop: CASSLKSAGTDMQYF. CDR3 nucleotides: TGTGCCAGCAGCTTAAAGTCAGCGGGTACAGATATGCAGTATTTT.

This clonotype came up once. A read error may produce the germline difference seen at one junction end. V and J are TRBV6-6 and TRBJ2-1; TRBD2 matches at 10 bases. This CDR3 contains 16 residues. Germline-derived CDR1 and CDR2 are MNHNY and SVGAGI (reference sequence). The CDR3 loop is CASGIIAGGPDNGQFF. Written as DNA, the CDR3 is TGTGCCAGCGGTATAATAGCGGGAGGCCCCGACAATGGGCAGTTCTTC.

The rearrangement links TRBV28 to TRBJ2-4; possible D gene TRBD1, 7 bases. The V and J ends lost 3 bases and 2 bases respectively, with 11 bases between them. Germline CDR1 and CDR2: MDHEN and SYDVKM. The CDR3 covers 15 residues. The CDR3 DNA follows: TGTGCCAGCAGTTTGGGGGGACAGTCCAAAAACATTCAGTACTTC. Protein sequence: CASSLGGQSKNIQYF.

Notes on this clonotype: Mismatch with germline at one junction end may stem from a read error. The chain couples TRBV4-1 to TRBJ2-5, with D hard to call. This CDR3 has 14 residues. Germline-derived CDR1 and CDR2 are MGHRA and YSYEKL. The CDR3 DNA reads as TGCGTCAGCAGCCCCGGTACTATTCAAGAGACTCAGTACTTC. Encoded protein: CVSSPGTIQETQYF.

In this sample, this clonotype turned up many times. The chain carries TRBV7-9 and TRBJ1-1, with D uncertain. Trimming removed 5 bases from V and 1 base from J, with 8 bases in between. The CDR3 covers 13 residues. Germline loops: CDR1 SEHNR, CDR2 FQNEAQ (reference sequence). The CDR3 reads CASSKITNTEAFF. Here the CDR3 DNA reads TGTGCCAGCAGCAAAATAACGAACACTGAAGCTTTCTTT.

The chain employs TRBV6-1 and TRBJ2-7, with TRBD2 identical over 9 bases. The CDR3 runs to 15 residues. The junction had 14 bases not matched to a gene; V was cut back by 6 bases and J by 8 bases. CDR1 and CDR2 (germline): MNHNS, SASEGT. The CDR3 sequence is CASSESAGTSNKQYF. DNA of the CDR3: TGTGCCAGCAGCGAATCAGCCGGGACTAGCAACAAGCAGTACTTC.

Details on this clonotype: Being one base from a much bigger clone, this may be a read error. CDR3 nucleotide sequence: TGTGCCAGCAGCCCGGACAGAGGCTATGACTACACCTTC. This gives the protein CASSPDRGYDYTF. V gene TRBV5-5 combines with J gene TRBJ1-2, with a weak D call TRBD1 (6 bases). Germline assignment: CDR1 SGHKS and CDR2 YYEKEE (reference sequence). The CDR3 consists of 13 residues. The full variable domain, its missing parts supplied by reference TRBV5-5 and TRBJ1-2, is DAGVTQSPTHLIKTRGQQVTLRCSPISGHKSVSWYQQVLGQGPQFIFQYYEKEERGRGNFPDRFSARQFPNYSSELNVNALLLGDSALYLCASSPDRGYDYTFGSGTRLTVV.

This clonotype was seen once. One end of the junction does not line up with germline, which may come from a read error. The chain is built from TRBV6-2 or TRBV6-3 and TRBJ2-7; 7 nucleotides line up with TRBD1. Looked up from germline, CDR1 is MNHEY and CDR2 is SVGEGT. The CDR3 runs to 14 residues. CDR3 DNA sequence: TGTGCCAGCAGTACCGAGGGGGCGCAGAACGAGCAATACTTC. Its protein is CASSTEGAQNEQYF.

On this clonotype itself: The CDR3 does not end in the conserved phenylalanine or tryptophan, so this is likely a read error. The V call is TRBV6-1, the J call TRBJ2-1; TRBD1 matches 8 bases. The J call may be mistaken, given a closer DNA end match to TRBJ2-7. Germline CDR1 and CDR2: MNHNS and SASEGT. CDR3 length: 14 residues. CDR3 DNA sequence: TGTGCCAGCAGTTTGGACAGGGTCTTGGCCGGGCAGTACGTC. Amino acid sequence: CASSLDRVLAGQYV.

Note on this clonotype: A much larger clone differs by one base, so this may be a read error. The chain combines TRBV13 with TRBJ2-7; 9 nucleotides match TRBD2. Germline lookup yields CDR1 PRHDT and CDR2 FYEKMQ (reference sequence). The CDR3 consists of 14 residues. With V trimmed by 7 bases and J by 7 bases, 11 bases remained unmatched. This chain's CDR3 is CASNSSGRHGEQYF. The CDR3 DNA reads as TGTGCCAGCAACTCCAGCGGGAGGCACGGGGAGCAGTACTTC. The entire variable domain, with the rest obtained from reference TRBV13 and TRBJ2-7, is as follows: AAGVIQSPRHLIKEKRETATLKCYPIPRHDTVYWYQQGPGQDPQFLISFYEKMQSDKGSIPDRFSAQQFSDYHSELNMSSLELGDSALYFCASNSSGRHGEQYFGPGTRLTVT.

This chain uses TRBV11-2 with TRBJ2-3; D unresolved. The CDR3 is 14 residues long. Germline CDR1 reads SGHAT; CDR2 reads FQNNGV. Trimming removed 5 bases from V and 15 bases from J, with 24 bases in between. CDR3 nucleotides: TGTGCCAGCAGCCGGCAGGTGGCAGGTGATACCCAATATTTT. Amino acid sequence: CASSRQVAGDTQYF.

This clonotype was counted at least ten times. This chain uses TRBV29-1 with TRBJ1-5; D is unresolved. From germline, CDR1 is SQVTM and CDR2 ANQGSEA. This CDR3 comprises 13 residues. V was pared by 4 bases and J by 0 bases, with 7 bases between. The CDR3 DNA sequence: TGCAGCGTTGGGGAAAATAGCAATCAGCCCCAGCATTTT. Amino acid sequence: CSVGENSNQPQHF.

Details on this clonotype: One end of the junction varies from germline; a read error may be responsible. The chain has TRBV11-2 and TRBJ2-1; D may be TRBD2 (5 bases). Per germline, CDR1 SGHAT and CDR2 FQNNGV. CDR3 size: 14 residues. The DNA of the CDR3 is TGTACCAGCAGTCCTGACTCGAGGTATAGGGAGCGGTTCTTC. Translating gives CTSSPDSRYRERFF.

This clonotype was counted at least ten times. One base away lies a much larger clone, so this may be a sequencing read error. The chain couples TRBV11-2 to TRBJ1-3, with D possibly TRBD1 on 6 matching bases. The CDR3 runs to 18 residues. From germline, CDR1 is SGHAT and CDR2 FQNNGV. This chain's CDR3 is CASSYRSGAMDSGNTVYF. In nucleotides, the CDR3 is TGTGCCAGCAGCTACAGATCGGGGGCCATGGACTCTGGAAACACCGTATATTTT.

A remark on this clonotype: Compared with germline, one end of the junction differs, possibly owing to a read error. The chain is built from TRBV11-2 and TRBJ2-7, with D perhaps assigned TRBD1 or TRBD2 (6 bases each). The germline gives CDR1 SGHAT, CDR2 FQNNGV. There are 14 residues in the CDR3. CDR3 amino acids: CANSPSSGASEQYF. The DNA for the CDR3 is TGTGCCAACAGCCCCTCTTCAGGGGCTAGCGAGCAATACTTC.

Details on this clonotype: A much bigger clone sits one base away, suggesting this may be a read error. CDR3 amino acids: CTSSRLAGNTGELFF. The CDR3 coding sequence is TGTACCAGCAGCCGACTAGCGGGGAACACCGGGGAGCTGTTTTTT. This chain uses TRBV5-4 with TRBJ2-2, with 10 bases fitting TRBD2. CDR3 size: 15 residues. Germline CDR1 SGHNT, CDR2 YYREEE (reference sequence).

This clonotype was seen once. This sequence joins TRBV5-1 and TRBJ1-3; 7 nucleotides line up with TRBD1. After removal of 3 bases from V and 7 bases from J, the junction contained 4 bases not matched to a gene. There are 13 residues in the CDR3. The germline CDR1 and CDR2 sequences are SGHRS and YFSETQ. CDR3 amino acids: CASSSGQENTIYF. CDR3 sequence (DNA): TGCGCCAGCAGCTCCGGACAGGAGAACACCATATATTTT.

Regarding this clonotype: A much larger clone sits a single nucleotide away, making a read error possible. The chain couples TRBV7-8 to TRBJ2-7, with 7 bases lining up with TRBD2. Germline CDR1 SGHVS, CDR2 FQNEAQ. CDR3 length: 15 residues. The CDR3 DNA reads as TGTGTCAGCAGCACTCAGTGGAGCGGGGTCTACGAGCAGTACTTC. Protein sequence: CVSSTQWSGVYEQYF.

The chain is built from TRBV29-1 and TRBJ1-2; possible D gene TRBD1, 5 bases. In germline, CDR1 is SQVTM, CDR2 ANQGSEA. V was shortened by 6 bases and J by 2 bases, with 10 bases between the two germline ends. The CDR3 is 12 amino acids. The CDR3 nucleotides are TGCAGCGTCGGGGCGGGGAACTATGGCTACACCTTC. Translated: CSVGAGNYGYTF.

Regarding this clonotype: The junction differs from germline at one of its ends, possibly a read error. This chain connects TRBV28 to TRBJ2-7, with no clear D. Germline loops: CDR1 MDHEN, CDR2 SYDVKM. The CDR3 runs to 12 residues. The CDR3 reads CATDKVTYERYF. DNA for the CDR3: TGTGCCACCGATAAGGTGACCTACGAGCGGTACTTC.

The chain employs TRBV2 and TRBJ2-1; TRBD1 might be the D (7 bases). This CDR3 has 14 amino acids. CDR1 and CDR2 (germline): SNHLY, FYNNEI. V was shortened by 10 bases and J by 7 bases, with 20 bases between the two germline ends. The CDR3 region has the DNA TGTGCCATATACAGGGCCCAGGGGGGTAATGAGCAGTTCTTC. This gives the protein CAIYRAQGGNEQFF.

The V gene is TRBV20-1, the J gene TRBJ2-3; tentative D call: TRBD2 (6 bases). V lost 6 bases and J lost 1, with 17 bases in between. The CDR3 totals 15 residues. CDR1 and CDR2 from the germline V gene are DFQATT and SNEGSKA (reference sequence). CDR3 protein: CSAFPTSRGTDTQYF. CDR3 DNA: TGCAGTGCCTTCCCCACTAGCCGGGGCACAGATACGCAGTATTTT.

This clonotype has at least ten counts. The chain uses TRBV6-5 and TRBJ1-6; TRBD1 might be the D (6 bases). The germline V gene has CDR1 MNHEY and CDR2 SVGAGI. The V gene lost 10 bases and the J gene lost 0 bases, with 19 bases spanning the gap. This CDR3 is built from 17 residues. CDR3 bases: TGTGCCACCTACCCCCGGACAGTGAGCTCCTATAATTCACCCCTCCACTTT. It encodes CATYPRTVSSYNSPLHF.

In regard to this clonotype: This likely comes from a read error, as the CDR3 has no conserved phenylalanine or tryptophan at its end. The chain employs TRBV29-1 and TRBJ2-7, with 8 positions matching TRBD1. CDR3 length: 14 amino acids. The germline gives CDR1 SQVTM, CDR2 ANQGSEA. The CDR3 here is CSVTGTGSSYGQYI. The CDR3 nucleotides read TGCAGCGTTACCGGGACAGGTAGCTCCTACGGGCAGTACATA.